The entry that follows covers one TCR beta chain sequence. These data are taken from a study of CD8+ T cells in alopecia areata. The CDR3 length is 12 residues. The V gene's germline CDR1 is ENHRY and CDR2 SYGVKD. V was clipped by 4 bases and J by 4 bases, with 8 bases between them. Sequencing used cDNA as its template, made by extracting RNA and reverse transcribing it. Here immunoSEQ multiplex PCR was the method, and the copy in TCRdb shows in-frame clones only, minus some. The sample comprises around 150,000 clones, approximately 60% of which are singletons, and around 5% rests with the top ten. This TCR derives from a human donor in good health. This chain links TRBV10-3 with TRBJ2-7; D is ambiguous. The sequenced sample consisted of CD4+ T cells sorted from blood. CDR3 region: CAISVQKYEQYF. The CDR3, as DNA: TGTGCCATCAGTGTTCAGAAATACGAGCAGTACTTC.